Sequencing of this TCR beta chain was carried out in a study of cytomegalovirus exposure and HLA in healthy donors. Study outcomes and limitations: Beyond CMV serostatus, there was no information to go on about immune exposure.

PCR was performed using 60 Vbeta and 13 Jbeta primers. TCRdb's table, derived via immunoSEQ multiplex PCR, lists solely in-frame clones and lacks some. The data contain 140,000 or so clones, roughly 78% of them singletons. Per germline, CDR1 SGHNT and CDR2 YYREEE (reference sequence). The CDR3 sequence is 14 residues long. Trimming stripped 1 base from V and 5 bases from J, with 10 bases between. As regards this clone: Its antigen remains unidentified.

This clonotype was sampled from a female donor in good health and CMV-seronegative. The source material was PBMCs. The genes are TRBV5-4 and TRBJ2-1; D remains unclear. CDR3 in DNA: TGTGCCAGCAGCTTGAGTGTACAGAACAATGAGCAGTTCTTC. Translating gives CASSLSVQNNEQFF.